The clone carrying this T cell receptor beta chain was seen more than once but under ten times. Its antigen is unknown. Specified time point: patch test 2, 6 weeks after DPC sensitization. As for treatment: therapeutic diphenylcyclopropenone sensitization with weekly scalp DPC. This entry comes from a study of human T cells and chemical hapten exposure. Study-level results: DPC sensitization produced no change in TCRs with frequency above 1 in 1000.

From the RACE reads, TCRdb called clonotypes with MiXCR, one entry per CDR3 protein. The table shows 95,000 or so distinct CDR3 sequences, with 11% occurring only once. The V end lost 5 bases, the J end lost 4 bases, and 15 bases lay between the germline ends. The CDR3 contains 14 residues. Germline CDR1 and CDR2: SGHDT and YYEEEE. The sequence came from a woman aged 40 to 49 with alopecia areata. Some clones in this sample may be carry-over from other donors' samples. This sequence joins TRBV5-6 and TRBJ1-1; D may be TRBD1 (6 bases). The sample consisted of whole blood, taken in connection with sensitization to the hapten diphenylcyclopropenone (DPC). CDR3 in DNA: TGTGCCAGCAGTTCAAGACAGGCCGGCACTGAAGCTTTCTTT. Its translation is CASSSRQAGTEAFF. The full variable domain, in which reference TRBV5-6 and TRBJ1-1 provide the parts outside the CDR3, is DAGVTQSPTHLIKTRGQQVTLRCSPKSGHDTVSWYQQALGQGPQFIFQYYEEEERQRGNFPDRFSGHQFPNYSSELNVNALLLGDSALYLCASSSRQAGTEAFFGQGTRLTVV.